The clone carrying this T cell receptor beta chain was detected once. What it binds is not known. Assay used: immunoSEQ multiplex PCR; TCRdb lists only in-frame clones, some missing. The sample records 130,000 to 150,000 clones, 85% to 90% being singletons. From germline, CDR1 is SEHNR and CDR2 FQNEAQ (reference sequence). The CDR3 covers 14 residues. Trimming took off 1 base at V and 5 bases at J, with 11 bases between the two ends. This sample stems from a study of cytomegalovirus exposure and HLA in healthy donors. Study-wide results and limits: Both high specificity and high sensitivity reportedly marked the classifier's diagnosis of cytomegalovirus status.

The rearrangement uses TRBV7-9 and TRBJ2-5; D might be TRBD1 (5 bases). Sequencing was carried out using PBMCs. The TCR was taken from a woman aged 30 to 39 in good health and CMV-seropositive. In nucleotides, the CDR3 is TGTGCCAGCAGCTTAGTTCAGGGTCCGGAGACCCAGTACTTC. This encodes CASSLVQGPETQYF.